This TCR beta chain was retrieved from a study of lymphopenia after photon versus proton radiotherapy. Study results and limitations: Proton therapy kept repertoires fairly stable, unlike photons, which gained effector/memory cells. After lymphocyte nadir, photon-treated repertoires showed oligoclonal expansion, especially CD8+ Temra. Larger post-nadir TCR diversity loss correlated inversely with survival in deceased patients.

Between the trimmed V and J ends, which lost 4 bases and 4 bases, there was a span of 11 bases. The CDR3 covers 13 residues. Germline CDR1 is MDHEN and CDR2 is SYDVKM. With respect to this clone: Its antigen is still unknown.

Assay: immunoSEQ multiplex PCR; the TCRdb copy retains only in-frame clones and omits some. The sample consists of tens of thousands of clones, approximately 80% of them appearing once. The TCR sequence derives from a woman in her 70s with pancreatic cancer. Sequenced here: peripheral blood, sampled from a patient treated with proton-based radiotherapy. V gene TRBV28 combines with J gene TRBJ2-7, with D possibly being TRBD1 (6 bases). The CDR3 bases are TGTGCCAGCAGTTCGCCAGGGGTGTACGAGCAGTACTTC. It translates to CASSSPGVYEQYF. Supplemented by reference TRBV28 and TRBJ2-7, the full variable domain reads DVKVTQSSRYLVKRTGEKVFLECVQDMDHENMFWYRQDPGLGLRLIYFSYDVKMKEKGDIPEGYSVSREKKERFSLILESASTNQTSMYLCASSSPGVYEQYFGPGTRLTVT.